Sequencing of this T cell receptor beta chain was carried out in a study of T cells in Graves' hyperthyroidism and ophthalmopathy. It was 8.5 to 10 ml of fresh peripheral blood that supplied the PBMCs. This CDR3 region has 21 residues. Losses at the gene ends were 0 bases for V and 2 bases for J; bases not matched to a gene: 13. Germline-derived CDR1 and CDR2 are SGDLS and YYNGEE. TCR beta CDR3 regions were amplified from RNA transcripts. First-round RT-PCR with HTBI primers amplified the TCR CDR3 region. Each CDR3 protein is one row after TCRdb ran MiXCR on the multiplex PCR reads. The sample yields over 650,000 distinct CDR3 sequences, approximately 16% seen once.

The chain combines TRBV9 with TRBJ2-2, with 13 bases aligning to TRBD2. This TCR came from a man in his late teens or twenties with Graves' hyperthyroidism. Input material: blood. This CDR3 reads CASSVGVGPGLAGQNTGELFF. The CDR3 nucleotides are TGTGCCAGCAGCGTAGGGGTTGGACCGGGACTAGCGGGACAAAACACCGGGGAGCTGTTTTTT. Drawing the rest from reference TRBV9 and TRBJ2-2, the complete variable domain is DSGVTQTPKHLITATGQRVTLRCSPRSGDLSVYWYQQSLDQGLQFLIQYYNGEERAKGNILERFSAQQFPDLHSELNLSSLELGDSALYFCASSVGVGPGLAGQNTGELFFGEGSRLTVL.